Below, 5 T cell receptor beta chains from the same sample are listed, as sequenced in a study of OX40 agonist ivuxolimab in advanced cancers. TCRdb's table, derived via immunoSEQ multiplex PCR, lists solely in-frame clones and lacks some. Here the sample spans tens of thousands of clones, approximately 90% being singletons. The material was CD4+ or CD8+ T cells sorted from blood, obtained in a trial of the OX40 agonist ivuxolimab. These receptors came from an adult with an advanced solid tumor such as melanoma, head and neck, liver or kidney cancer.

The table lists this clone with a count of one. The V call is TRBV2, the J call TRBJ1-5; the D gene is possibly TRBD1 (5 bases). Trimming pared 7 bases from V and 10 bases from J, leaving 20 bases between. The CDR3 consists of 14 residues. The germline V gene has CDR1 SNHLY and CDR2 FYNNEI. The chain's CDR3 is CASTFGDSGGPQHF. The CDR3 DNA follows: TGTGCCAGCACCTTTGGGGACTCCGGGGGACCCCAGCATTTT.

V usage is TRBV5-4 and J usage is TRBJ2-7; the D is unclear. Trimming cost V 0 bases and J 3 bases, with 13 bases left between them. Germline V gene lookup returns CDR1 SGHNT and CDR2 YYREEE (reference sequence). CDR3 size: 15 residues. The CDR3 bases are TGTGCCAGCAGCTTGGGAGGCTCTGGCGACTACGAGCAGTACTTC. Protein product: CASSLGGSGDYEQYF.

V and J are TRBV11-2 and TRBJ2-2; the D is unclear. Trimming cost V 1 base and J 5 bases, with 8 bases left between them. Looked up from germline, CDR1 is SGHAT and CDR2 is FQNNGV. This CDR3 has 14 residues. As DNA, the CDR3 is TGTGCCAGCAGCTTAGTGGTTGGGACCGGGGAGCTGTTTTTT. This sequence encodes CASSLVVGTGELFF. Full variable domain (rest looked up from reference TRBV11-2 and TRBJ2-2): EAGVAQSPRYKIIEKRQSVAFWCNPISGHATLYWYQQILGQGPKLLIQFQNNGVVDDSQLPKDRFSAERLKGVDSTLKIQPAKLEDSAVYLCASSLVVGTGELFFGEGSRLTVL.

The chain links TRBV2 to TRBJ2-6; D not resolved. V was clipped by 6 bases and J by 2 bases, with 17 bases between them. CDR1 and CDR2 (germline): SNHLY, FYNNEI. This CDR3 region has 17 residues. CDR3 residues: CASSREVSVTGANVLTF. The CDR3 coding sequence is TGTGCCAGCAGCCGTGAGGTGTCAGTAACTGGGGCCAACGTCCTGACTTTC.

The rearrangement uses TRBV10-3 and TRBJ2-5; TRBD1 aligns across 12 bases. V was pared by 10 bases and J by 11 bases, with 8 bases of the junction left unmatched. The germline V gene encodes CDR1 ENHRY and CDR2 SYGVKD. The CDR3 totals 12 residues. This CDR3 reads CATGQGAEEQYF. The CDR3 bases are TGTGCCACGGGACAGGGGGCGGAAGAGCAGTACTTC.